This TCR beta chain was found in a study of Ad26.COV2.S vaccination and SARS-CoV-2 variants. As for the study in general: COV1001, an Ad26.COV2.S trial, supplied this vaccine-arm donor.

Sequenced by immunoSEQ multiplex PCR; TCRdb stores in-frame clones only, minus some. The sample records about 320,000 clones, under 90% being singletons. Treatment specified: around 19 received Ad26.COV2.S at low or high dose, single or two shots; a few received placebo; per-sample allocation not given. The study sampled participants on day 63 after the first vaccine or placebo injection. Germline lookup yields CDR1 SNHLY and CDR2 FYNNEI. The CDR3 length is 15 residues. The V end was cut by 7 bases, the J end by 5 bases, with 17 bases between. This clonotype was sampled from a person aged 18-65 years who received the Ad26.COV2.S COVID-19 vaccine or a placebo. The material was peripheral blood, obtained in a trial of Ad26.COV2.S vaccine versus placebo. The chain is built from TRBV2 and TRBJ1-4; no reliable D call. This CDR3 is CASKEEGVPNEKLFF. The CDR3 nucleotides read TGTGCCAGCAAGGAAGAAGGAGTTCCCAATGAAAAACTGTTTTTT.